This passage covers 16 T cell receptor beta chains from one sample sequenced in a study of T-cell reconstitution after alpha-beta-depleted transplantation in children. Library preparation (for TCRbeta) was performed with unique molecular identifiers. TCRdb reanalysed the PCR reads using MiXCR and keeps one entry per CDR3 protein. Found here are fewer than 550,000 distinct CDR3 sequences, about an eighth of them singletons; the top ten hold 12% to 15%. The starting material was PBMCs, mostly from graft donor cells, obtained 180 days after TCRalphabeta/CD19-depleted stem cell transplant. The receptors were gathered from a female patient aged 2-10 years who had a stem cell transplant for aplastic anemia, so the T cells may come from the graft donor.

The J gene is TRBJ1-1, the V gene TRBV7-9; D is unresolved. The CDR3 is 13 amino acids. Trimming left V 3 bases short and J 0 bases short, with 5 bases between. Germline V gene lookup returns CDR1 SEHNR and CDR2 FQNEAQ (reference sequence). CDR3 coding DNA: TGTGCCAGCAGCTTCACCTTGAACACTGAAGCTTTCTTT. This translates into CASSFTLNTEAFF.

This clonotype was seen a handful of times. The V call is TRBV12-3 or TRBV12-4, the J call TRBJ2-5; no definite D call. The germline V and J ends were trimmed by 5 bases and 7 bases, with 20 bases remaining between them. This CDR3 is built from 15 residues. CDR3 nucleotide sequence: TGTGCCAGCAGTCCAGCCGACCGAATTAGGCGGACCCAGTACTTC. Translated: CASSPADRIRRTQYF.

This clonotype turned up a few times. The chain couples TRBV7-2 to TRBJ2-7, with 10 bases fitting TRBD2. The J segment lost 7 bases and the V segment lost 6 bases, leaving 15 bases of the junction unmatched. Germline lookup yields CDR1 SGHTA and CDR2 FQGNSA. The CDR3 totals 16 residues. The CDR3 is CASSRSSLAGAAEQYV. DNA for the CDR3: TGTGCCAGCAGTCGTTCCAGCCTAGCGGGAGCTGCTGAGCAGTACGTC.

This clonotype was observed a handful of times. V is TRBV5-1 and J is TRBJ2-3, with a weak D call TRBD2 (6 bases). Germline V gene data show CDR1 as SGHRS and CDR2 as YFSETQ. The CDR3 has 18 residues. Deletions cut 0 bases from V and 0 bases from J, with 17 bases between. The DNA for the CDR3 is TGCGCCAGCAGCTTGGTGGCCGGGGCGGGGAGTAGCACAGATACGCAGTATTTT. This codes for CASSLVAGAGSSTDTQYF.

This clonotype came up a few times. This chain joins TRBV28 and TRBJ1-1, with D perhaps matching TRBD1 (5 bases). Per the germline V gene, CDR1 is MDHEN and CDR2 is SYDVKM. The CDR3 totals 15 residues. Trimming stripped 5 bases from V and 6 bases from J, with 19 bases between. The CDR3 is CASSARTHPGAEAFF. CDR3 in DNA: TGTGCCAGCAGTGCCCGGACACACCCTGGCGCTGAAGCTTTCTTT.

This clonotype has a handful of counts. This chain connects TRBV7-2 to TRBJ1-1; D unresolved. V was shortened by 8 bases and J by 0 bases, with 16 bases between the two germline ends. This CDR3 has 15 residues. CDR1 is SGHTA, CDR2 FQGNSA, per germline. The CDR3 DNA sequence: TGTGCCAGCGGGCTGGACGCACAGCTGAACACTGAAGCTTTCTTT. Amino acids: CASGLDAQLNTEAFF.

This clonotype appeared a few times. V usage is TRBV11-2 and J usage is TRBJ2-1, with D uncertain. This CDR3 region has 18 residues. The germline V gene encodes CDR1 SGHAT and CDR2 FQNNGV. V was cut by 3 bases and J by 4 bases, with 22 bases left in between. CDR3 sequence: CASSFLPPLGPLYNEQFF. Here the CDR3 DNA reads TGTGCCAGCAGCTTCCTGCCCCCTCTAGGGCCTTTATACAATGAGCAGTTCTTC.

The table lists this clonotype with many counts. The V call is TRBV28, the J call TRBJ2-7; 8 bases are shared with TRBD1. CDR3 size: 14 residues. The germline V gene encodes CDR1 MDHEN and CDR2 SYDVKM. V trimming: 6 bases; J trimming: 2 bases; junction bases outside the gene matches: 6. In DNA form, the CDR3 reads TGTGCCAGCAGCTACGGACAGGGCGCCTACGAGCAGTACTTC. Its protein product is CASSYGQGAYEQYF.

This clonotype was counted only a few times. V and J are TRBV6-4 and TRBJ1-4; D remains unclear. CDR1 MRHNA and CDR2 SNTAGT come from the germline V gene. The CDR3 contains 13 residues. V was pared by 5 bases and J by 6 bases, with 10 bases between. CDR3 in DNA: TGTGCCAGCAGTTACGCCCCGGATGAAAAACTGTTTTTT. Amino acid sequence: CASSYAPDEKLFF.

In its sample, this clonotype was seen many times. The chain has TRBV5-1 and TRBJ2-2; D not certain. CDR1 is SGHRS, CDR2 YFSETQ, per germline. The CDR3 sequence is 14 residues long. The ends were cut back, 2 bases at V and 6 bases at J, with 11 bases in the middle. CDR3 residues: CASSFSQSAGELFF. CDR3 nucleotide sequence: TGCGCCAGCAGCTTTTCACAGAGTGCCGGGGAGCTGTTTTTT.

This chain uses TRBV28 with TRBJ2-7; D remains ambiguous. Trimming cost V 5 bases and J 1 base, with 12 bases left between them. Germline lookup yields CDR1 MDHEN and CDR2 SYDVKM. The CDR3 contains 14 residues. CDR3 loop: CASSQAYDSYEQYF. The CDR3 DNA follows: TGTGCCAGCAGTCAGGCCTACGATTCCTACGAGCAGTACTTC.

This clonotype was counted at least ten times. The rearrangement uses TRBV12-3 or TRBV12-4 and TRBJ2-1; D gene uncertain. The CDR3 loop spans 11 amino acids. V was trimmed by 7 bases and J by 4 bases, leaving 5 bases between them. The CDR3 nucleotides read TGTGCCAGCAACTCATACAATGAGCAGTTCTTC. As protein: CASNSYNEQFF.

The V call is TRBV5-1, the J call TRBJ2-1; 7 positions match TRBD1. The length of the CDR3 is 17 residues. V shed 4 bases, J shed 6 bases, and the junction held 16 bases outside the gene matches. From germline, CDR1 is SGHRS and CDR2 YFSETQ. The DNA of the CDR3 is TGCGCCAGCAGCCCTCAGGGGGTAGCGTGGGCGGTCAATGAGCAGTTCTTC. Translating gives CASSPQGVAWAVNEQFF.

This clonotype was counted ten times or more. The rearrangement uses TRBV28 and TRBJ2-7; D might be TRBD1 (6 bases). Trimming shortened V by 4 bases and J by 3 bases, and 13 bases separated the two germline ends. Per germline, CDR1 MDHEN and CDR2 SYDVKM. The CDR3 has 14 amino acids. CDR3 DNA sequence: TGTGCCAGCAGTTGGTCAGGGGCTGGCTACGAGCAGTACTTC. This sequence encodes CASSWSGAGYEQYF. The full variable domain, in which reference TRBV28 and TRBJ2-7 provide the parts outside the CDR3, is DVKVTQSSRYLVKRTGEKVFLECVQDMDHENMFWYRQDPGLGLRLIYFSYDVKMKEKGDIPEGYSVSREKKERFSLILESASTNQTSMYLCASSWSGAGYEQYFGPGTRLTVT.

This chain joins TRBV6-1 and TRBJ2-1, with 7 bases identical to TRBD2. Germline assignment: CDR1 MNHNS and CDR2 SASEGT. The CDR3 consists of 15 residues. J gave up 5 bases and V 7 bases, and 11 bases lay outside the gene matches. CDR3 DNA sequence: TGTGCCAGCATACGGAACGGGAGGACCAACAATGAGCAGTTCTTC. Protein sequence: CASIRNGRTNNEQFF.

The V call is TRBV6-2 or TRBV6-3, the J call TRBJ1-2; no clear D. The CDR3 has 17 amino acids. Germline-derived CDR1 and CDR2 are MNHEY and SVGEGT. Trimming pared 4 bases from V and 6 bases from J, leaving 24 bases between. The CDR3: CASSSASDAMRMHGYTF. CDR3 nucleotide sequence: TGTGCCAGCAGTTCCGCCTCCGATGCGATGAGGATGCATGGCTACACCTTC.